This T cell receptor (beta chain) was captured by sequencing in a study of control samples from healthy donors and cancer patients. The CDR3 totals 18 residues. Germline V gene lookup returns CDR1 SEHNR and CDR2 FQNEAQ (reference sequence). The germline V and J ends were trimmed by 4 bases and 0 bases, with 18 bases remaining between them. The protocol was immunoSEQ multiplex PCR, while the TCRdb copy is restricted to in-frame clones and leaves out a portion. The repertoire includes about 73,000 clones, approximately 94% of them detected once, and roughly 6.2% sits in the top ten. The sequence was obtained from a middle-aged woman in good health. V usage is TRBV7-9 and J usage is TRBJ1-4; maybe TRBD1 (5 bases). Sequencing used blood. The CDR3 sequence: CASSSGLLGVATNEKLFF. CDR3 DNA sequence: TGTGCCAGCAGCTCGGGGCTGTTGGGGGTGGCAACTAATGAAAAACTGTTTTTT.